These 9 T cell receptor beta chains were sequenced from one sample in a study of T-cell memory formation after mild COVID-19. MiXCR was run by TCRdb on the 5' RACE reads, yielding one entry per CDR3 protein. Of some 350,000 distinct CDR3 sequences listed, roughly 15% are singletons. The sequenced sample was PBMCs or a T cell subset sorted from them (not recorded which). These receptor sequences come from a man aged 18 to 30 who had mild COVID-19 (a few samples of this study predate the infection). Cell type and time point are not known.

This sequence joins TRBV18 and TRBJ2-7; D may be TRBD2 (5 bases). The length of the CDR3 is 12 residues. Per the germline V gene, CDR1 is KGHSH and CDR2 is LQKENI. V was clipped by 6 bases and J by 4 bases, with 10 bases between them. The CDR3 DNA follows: TGTGCCAGCTCCTCGGAGGCTTACGAGCAGTACGTC. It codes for CASSSEAYEQYV.

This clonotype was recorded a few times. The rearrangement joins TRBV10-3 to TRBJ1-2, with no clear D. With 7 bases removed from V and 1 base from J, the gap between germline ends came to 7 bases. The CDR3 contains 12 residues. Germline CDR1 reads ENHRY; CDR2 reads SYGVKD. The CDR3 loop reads CAIKRSNYGYTF. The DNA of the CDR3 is TGTGCCATCAAGCGGAGTAACTATGGCTACACCTTC.

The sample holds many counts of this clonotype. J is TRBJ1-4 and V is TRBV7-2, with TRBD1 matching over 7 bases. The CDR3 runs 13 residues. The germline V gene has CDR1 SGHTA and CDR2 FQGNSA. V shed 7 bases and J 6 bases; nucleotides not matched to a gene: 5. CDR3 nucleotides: TGTGCCAGCAAAAAGGGGGCCTATGAAAAACTGTTTTTT. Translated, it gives CASKKGAYEKLFF.

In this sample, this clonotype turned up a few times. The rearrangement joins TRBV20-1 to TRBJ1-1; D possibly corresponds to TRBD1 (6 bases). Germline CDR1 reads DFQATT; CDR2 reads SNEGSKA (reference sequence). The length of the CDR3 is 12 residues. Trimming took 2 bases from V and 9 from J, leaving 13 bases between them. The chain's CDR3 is CSARYRVFQAFF. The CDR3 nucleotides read TGCAGTGCTAGATACAGGGTGTTCCAAGCTTTCTTT.

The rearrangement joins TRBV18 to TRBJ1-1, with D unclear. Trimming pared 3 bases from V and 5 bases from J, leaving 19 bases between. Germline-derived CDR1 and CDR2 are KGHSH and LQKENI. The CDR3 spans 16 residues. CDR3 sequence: CASSPPSGPLETEAFF. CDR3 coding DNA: TGTGCCAGCTCACCCCCAAGTGGCCCCTTGGAAACTGAAGCTTTCTTT. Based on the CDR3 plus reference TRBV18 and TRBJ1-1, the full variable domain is NAGVMQNPRHLVRRRGQEARLRCSPMKGHSHVYWYRQLPEEGLKFMVYLQKENIIDESGMPKERFSAEFPKEGPSILRIQQVVRGDSAAYFCASSPPSGPLETEAFFGQGTRLTVV.

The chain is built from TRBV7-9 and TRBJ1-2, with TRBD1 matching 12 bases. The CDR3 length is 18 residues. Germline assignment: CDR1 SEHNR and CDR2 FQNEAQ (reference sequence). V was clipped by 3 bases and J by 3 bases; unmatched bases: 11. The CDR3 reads CASSLGQGATFHYYGYTF. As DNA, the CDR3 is TGTGCCAGCAGCTTGGGACAGGGGGCTACATTCCATTACTATGGCTACACCTTC.

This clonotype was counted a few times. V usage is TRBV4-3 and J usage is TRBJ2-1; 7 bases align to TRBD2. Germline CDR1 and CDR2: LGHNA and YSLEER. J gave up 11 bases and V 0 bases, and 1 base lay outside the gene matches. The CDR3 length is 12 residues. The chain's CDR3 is CASSQEGLQQFF. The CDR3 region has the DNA TGCGCCAGCAGCCAAGAGGGACTACAGCAGTTCTTC.

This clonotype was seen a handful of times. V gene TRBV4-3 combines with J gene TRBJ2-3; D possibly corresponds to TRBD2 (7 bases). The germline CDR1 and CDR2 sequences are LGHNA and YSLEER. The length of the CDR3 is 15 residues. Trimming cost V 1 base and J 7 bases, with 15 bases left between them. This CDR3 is CASSQGGGVGNTQYF. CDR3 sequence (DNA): TGCGCCAGCAGCCAAGGAGGGGGGGTTGGAAATACGCAGTATTTT.

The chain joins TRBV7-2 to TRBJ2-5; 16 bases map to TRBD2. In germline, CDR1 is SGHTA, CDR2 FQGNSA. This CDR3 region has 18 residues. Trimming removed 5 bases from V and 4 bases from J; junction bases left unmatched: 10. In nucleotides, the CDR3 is TGTGCCAGCAGCACCGGGACTAGCGGGGGGGCCATGGGAGAGACCCAGTACTTC. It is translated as CASSTGTSGGAMGETQYF.